What follows are 27 T cell receptor beta chains derived from one specimen sequenced in a study of cytomegalovirus exposure and HLA in healthy donors. With 60 Vbeta and 13 Jbeta primers, the PCR was carried out. Sequenced by immunoSEQ multiplex PCR; TCRdb stores in-frame clones only, minus some. The repertoire holds 130,000 or so clones, less than 80% seen once, with over 4% in the top ten. Sample: PBMCs. The receptors originated from a man aged 45 to 65 in good health and CMV-seropositive.

This chain uses TRBV7-9 with TRBJ2-5; the D is unclear. CDR1 SEHNR and CDR2 FQNEAQ come from the germline V gene (reference sequence). Between the trimmed V and J ends, which lost 7 bases and 5 bases, there was a span of 17 bases. The CDR3 runs 14 residues. Written as DNA, the CDR3 is TGTGCCAGCACCCTTCCAGAGGCCGCGGAGACCCAGTACTTC. Encoded protein: CASTLPEAAETQYF.

V is TRBV29-1 and J is TRBJ1-2, with TRBD1 matching 8 bases. The CDR3 length is 16 residues. Per germline, CDR1 SQVTM and CDR2 ANQGSEA. The trim removed 5 bases at V and 3 bases at J, leaving 14 bases unmatched. The CDR3 reads CSVPRVGTGVDYGYTF. The CDR3 DNA is TGCAGCGTTCCAAGGGTGGGGACAGGTGTAGACTATGGCTACACCTTC.

This sequence joins TRBV6-1 and TRBJ1-1; the D gene is possibly TRBD1 (5 bases). CDR3 length: 16 amino acids. The ends were cut back, 1 base at V and 2 bases at J, with 14 bases in the middle. Per the germline V gene, CDR1 is MNHNS and CDR2 is SASEGT. The CDR3 here is CASSEGGGTLNTEAFF. CDR3 bases: TGTGCCAGCAGTGAAGGTGGGGGGACGCTAAACACTGAAGCTTTCTTT.

This sequence joins TRBV19 and TRBJ2-5, with TRBD2 identical over 7 bases. CDR3 size: 14 residues. In germline, CDR1 is LNHDA, CDR2 SQIVND (reference sequence). V was pared by 1 base and J by 7 bases, with 6 bases of the junction left unmatched. The CDR3 region is CASSIVGTGGTQYF. For the CDR3, the DNA is TGTGCCAGTAGTATAGTCGGGACGGGAGGGACCCAGTACTTC.

The J gene is TRBJ2-5, the V gene TRBV6-1, with 11 bases lining up with TRBD2. Trimming removed 8 bases from V and 7 bases from J; junction bases left unmatched: 9. Germline CDR1 is MNHNS and CDR2 is SASEGT. The CDR3 runs 14 residues. The CDR3 nucleotides are TGTGCCAGCTCTTCTAGCGGGGGGTGGGGGACCCAGTACTTC. It yields the protein CASSSSGGWGTQYF.

CDR3 sequence reads: CASSLVAGGQTEAFF. CDR3 bases: TGCGCCAGCAGCTTGGTGGCAGGGGGTCAGACTGAAGCTTTCTTT. The rearrangement joins TRBV5-1 to TRBJ1-1; 7 nucleotides match TRBD1. Trimming at V came to 0 bases and at J to 5 bases, leaving 7 bases not matched to a gene. The CDR3 has 15 residues. Per germline, CDR1 SGHRS and CDR2 YFSETQ.

This clone was counted a few times. The V call is TRBV10-3, the J call TRBJ2-7; D might be TRBD2 (5 bases). Per the germline V gene, CDR1 is ENHRY and CDR2 is SYGVKD. V was pared by 5 bases and J by 0 bases, with 17 bases between. The CDR3 runs to 16 residues. The CDR3 sequence: CAISPKEPRGSYEQYF. The CDR3 nucleotides read TGTGCCATCAGTCCCAAGGAACCCCGGGGCTCCTACGAGCAGTACTTC.

In the case of this clone: Compared with germline, one end of the junction differs, possibly owing to a read error. The chain carries TRBV7-9 and TRBJ2-3; the match to TRBD2 covers 9 bases. The germline V gene encodes CDR1 SEHNR and CDR2 FQNEAQ (reference sequence). The CDR3 sequence is 17 residues long. The CDR3 protein is CSSSLGLAGSSTDTQYF. The CDR3, as DNA: TGTTCCAGCAGCTTGGGCCTAGCGGGAAGTAGCACAGATACGCAGTATTTT.

Only a few counts were recorded for this clone. The J gene is TRBJ1-2, the V gene TRBV14; possibly TRBD1 for D (6 bases). Between the trimmed V and J ends, which lost 0 bases and 4 bases, there was a span of 18 bases. This CDR3 region has 17 residues. In germline, CDR1 is SGHDN, CDR2 FVKESK. As DNA, the CDR3 is TGTGCCAGCAGCCAAGATCACAGGGCAAGTCATAGCTATGGCTACACCTTC. It translates to CASSQDHRASHSYGYTF.

The rearrangement links TRBV7-6 to TRBJ1-5; D unresolved. Trimming pared 5 bases from V and 4 bases from J, leaving 9 bases between. Germline CDR1 is SGHVS and CDR2 is FNYEAQ. There are 13 residues in the CDR3. The CDR3 region has the DNA TGTGCCAGCAGCCTTCAGGAAAATCAGCCCCAGCATTTT. Residues: CASSLQENQPQHF. Looking up the rest from reference TRBV7-6 and TRBJ1-5 gives the full variable domain: GAGVSQSPRYKVTKRGQDVALRCDPISGHVSLYWYRQALGQGPEFLTYFNYEAQQDKSGLPNDRFSAERPEGSISTLTIQRTEQRDSAMYRCASSLQENQPQHFGDGTRLSIL.

This clone was detected only once. Distinct nucleotide sequences in the sample also encode this CDR3. This sequence joins TRBV7-9 and TRBJ1-2; TRBD1 matches 8 bases. Germline V gene data show CDR1 as SEHNR and CDR2 as FQNEAQ (reference sequence). V dropped 4 bases and J dropped 4; count of bases not matched to a gene: 2. This CDR3 is built from 13 residues. The CDR3 coding sequence is TGTGCCAGCAGCTGGACAGGGAGCTATGGCTACACCTTC. This sequence encodes CASSWTGSYGYTF.

The chain couples TRBV19 to TRBJ1-1; 7 nucleotides agree with TRBD1. After removal of 2 bases from V and 1 base from J, the junction contained 7 bases not matched to a gene. There are 16 residues in the CDR3. The germline V gene has CDR1 LNHDA and CDR2 SQIVND (reference sequence). The CDR3 loop reads CASSIRGPRRNTEAFF. CDR3 bases: TGTGCCAGTAGTATAAGGGGGCCGCGCCGGAACACTGAAGCTTTCTTT.

CDR3: CASSWRAGGPRETQYF. The CDR3 DNA reads as TGTGCCAGCAGCTGGAGAGCGGGGGGGCCGAGGGAGACCCAGTACTTC. The chain recombines TRBV5-6 with TRBJ2-5, with 10 bases identical to TRBD2. The V and J ends lost 3 bases and 5 bases, in that order; junction bases with no gene match: 10. The germline V gene has CDR1 SGHDT and CDR2 YYEEEE. CDR3 size: 16 residues.

The V gene is TRBV5-6, the J gene TRBJ2-3; D unresolved. V gave up 2 bases and J gave up 8 bases, with 9 bases separating them. There are 12 residues in the CDR3. Germline V CDR1 and CDR2: SGHDT, YYEEEE. CDR3 sequence: CASSFWRGTQYF. The CDR3 region has the DNA TGTGCCAGCAGCTTCTGGCGCGGTACGCAGTATTTT. The full variable domain, its missing parts supplied by reference TRBV5-6 and TRBJ2-3, is DAGVTQSPTHLIKTRGQQVTLRCSPKSGHDTVSWYQQALGQGPQFIFQYYEEEERQRGNFPDRFSGHQFPNYSSELNVNALLLGDSALYLCASSFWRGTQYFGPGTRLTVL.

This clone was counted between two and nine times. The chain carries TRBV29-1 and TRBJ2-5; weak D call: TRBD2 (5 bases). The CDR3 extends over 14 amino acids. The germline V gene encodes CDR1 SQVTM and CDR2 ANQGSEA. The ends were cut back, 7 bases at V and 2 bases at J, with 17 bases in the middle. The CDR3 is CSAKLPDSQETQYF. CDR3 DNA: TGCAGCGCAAAGTTGCCGGACTCACAAGAGACCCAGTACTTC.

The table lists this clone with a few counts. The rearrangement links TRBV6-5 to TRBJ1-1; 7 bases match TRBD1. CDR3 size: 15 residues. Germline V gene sequence: CDR1 MNHEY, CDR2 SVGAGI. J lost 1 base, V lost 5 bases, and 7 bases had no gene match. Written as DNA, the CDR3 is TGTGCCAGCAGTAGGCAGGGGGTAGGGAACACTGAAGCTTTCTTT. Translating it yields CASSRQGVGNTEAFF.

This chain joins TRBV18 and TRBJ1-1, with D possibly TRBD1 on 6 matching bases. The CDR3 sequence is 12 residues long. Germline V lookup: CDR1 KGHSH, CDR2 LQKENI. The V gene lost 4 bases and the J gene lost 9 bases, with 12 bases spanning the gap. CDR3 DNA: TGTGCCAGCTCACTCGACAGGCACCAAGCTTTCTTT. Amino acids: CASSLDRHQAFF.

The chain has TRBV25-1 and TRBJ1-2; possibly TRBD1 for D (6 bases). The CDR3 is made up of 13 amino acids. Germline V lookup: CDR1 MGHDK, CDR2 SYGVNS. Trimming stripped 4 bases from V and 5 bases from J, with 11 bases between. The CDR3 protein is CASSGTERYGYTF. The CDR3 DNA reads TGTGCCAGCAGTGGGACAGAGAGGTATGGCTACACCTTC.

The chain has TRBV7-2 and TRBJ2-7; 11 bases are a match to TRBD2. CDR3 size: 15 residues. Germline V gene sequence: CDR1 SGHTA, CDR2 FQGNSA. V shed 4 bases and J 5 bases; nucleotides not matched to a gene: 7. CDR3 coding DNA: TGTGCCAGCAGCTCCATAGCGGGAGGGATCCACGAGCAGTACTTC. As protein: CASSSIAGGIHEQYF.

This chain connects TRBV7-2 to TRBJ1-6, with 8 bases identical to TRBD1. The V gene end was trimmed by 3 bases and the J gene end by 8 bases; junction bases not matched to a gene: 6. Looked up from germline, CDR1 is SGHTA and CDR2 is FQGNSA. CDR3 length equals 15 residues. DNA for the CDR3: TGTGCCAGCAGCTTTCCAAGGACAGGGTATTCACCCCTCCACTTT. This translates into CASSFPRTGYSPLHF.

V usage is TRBV5-1 and J usage is TRBJ2-1; 11 bases are a match to TRBD2. The CDR3 runs 17 residues. Trimming took 4 bases from V and 7 from J; bases not matched to a gene: 13. Germline CDR1 and CDR2: SGHRS and YFSETQ. DNA of the CDR3: TGCGCCAGCAGCCCCCGGCCGGCTAGCGGGGGGTCAAATGAGCAGTTCTTC. Protein sequence: CASSPRPASGGSNEQFF.

This clone turned up a few times. This sequence joins TRBV29-1 and TRBJ2-7; 7 positions match TRBD2. Germline-derived CDR1 and CDR2 are SQVTM and ANQGSEA. The CDR3 runs to 14 residues. Trimming took 7 bases from V and 3 from J; bases not matched to a gene: 12. This chain's CDR3 is CSARVVGGFYEQYF. CDR3 nucleotide sequence: TGCAGCGCCCGTGTGGTGGGAGGGTTCTACGAGCAGTACTTC.

The V and J genes are TRBV4-3 and TRBJ2-1; a possible D gene is TRBD2 (6 bases). Germline V gene data show CDR1 as LGHNA and CDR2 as YSLEER. This CDR3 spans 15 amino acids. Trimming left V 1 base short and J 5 bases short, with 12 bases between. The DNA for the CDR3 is TGCGCCAGCAGCCAAGTGAACCTAGCGAACAATGAGCAGTTCTTC. Its translation is CASSQVNLANNEQFF.

The chain combines TRBV11-3 with TRBJ1-4; D is unresolved. Trimming stripped 3 bases from V and 4 bases from J, with 12 bases between. The CDR3 sequence is 15 residues long. Looked up from germline, CDR1 is SGHNT and CDR2 is YENEEA. The CDR3 region has the DNA TGTGCCAGCAGCTTCTCATGGGCGCTTAATGAAAAACTGTTTTTT. Translated, it gives CASSFSWALNEKLFF. The full variable domain, its missing parts supplied by reference TRBV11-3 and TRBJ1-4, is EAGVVQSPRYKIIEKKQPVAFWCNPISGHNTLYWYLQNLGQGPELLIRYENEEAVDDSQLPKDRFSAERLKGVDSTLKIQPAELGDSAVYLCASSFSWALNEKLFFGSGTQLSVL.

The chain has TRBV12-5 and TRBJ1-1; D is perhaps TRBD1 (6 bases). Germline V gene sequence: CDR1 LGHNT, CDR2 FRNRAP. Trimming shortened V by 1 base and J by 4 bases, and 10 bases separated the two germline ends. The CDR3 runs 14 residues. The CDR3 DNA is TGTGCTAGTGGTTTGGGGGGGGGCAGCACTGAAGCTTTCTTT. Translated: CASGLGGGSTEAFF.

This rearrangement joins TRBV11-3 to TRBJ2-3; D is possibly TRBD2 (5 bases). The CDR3 is 15 amino acids. The V end lost 7 bases, the J end lost 4 bases, and 18 bases lay between the germline ends. Germline CDR1 and CDR2: SGHNT and YENEEA. The CDR3 bases are TGTGCCAGCACCTCAGGAGGTGGGATTGCAGATACGCAGTATTTT. This gives the protein CASTSGGGIADTQYF.

This clone was detected once. The chain has TRBV27 and TRBJ2-7; 11 bases line up with TRBD1. The CDR3 runs 15 residues. CDR1 is MNHEY, CDR2 SMNVEV, per germline (reference sequence). V was pared by 2 bases and J by 4 bases, with 4 bases of the junction left unmatched. CDR3 loop: CASSLKDRGLYEQYF. Written as DNA, the CDR3 is TGTGCCAGCAGTTTAAAGGACAGGGGGCTGTACGAGCAGTACTTC.